This TCR beta chain was observed in a study of CD8+CD57+ T cells in acquired aplastic anemia. At the level of the study: Sorted CD4+ and CD8+ cells gave an average of approximately 3.1 ug of DNA.

This clonotype appeared many times. Antigen: not known. TCR beta VDJ combinations and CDR3 sequences were profiled from genomic DNA. One entry per CDR3 protein results from TCRdb running MiXCR on the reads. Among around 200,000 distinct CDR3 sequences listed, 45% to 60% were seen once. It was patients with CD8+CD57+ cell expansion by flow cytometry who were chosen for sequencing. Every one of the patients had aplastic anemia (severe, acquired). The CDR3 is 14 amino acids. Trimming removed 4 bases from V and 5 bases from J, with 15 bases in between. Germline V gene sequence: CDR1 DFQATT, CDR2 SNEGSKA (reference sequence). Study results and limitations: The number of CD8+ CDR3 sequences shared by patients and controls was under 35.

This TCR was recovered from a human donor with aplastic anemia. Sequencing used sorted CD4+, CD8+, or CD8+CD57+ T cells (not recorded which) from PBMCs. The gene calls are TRBV20-1 and TRBJ1-5, with a possible D match to TRBD1 (5 bases). CDR3 residues: CSAKSGRIDQPQHF. Written as DNA, the CDR3 is TGCAGTGCTAAGTCAGGGCGGATAGATCAGCCCCAGCATTTT.